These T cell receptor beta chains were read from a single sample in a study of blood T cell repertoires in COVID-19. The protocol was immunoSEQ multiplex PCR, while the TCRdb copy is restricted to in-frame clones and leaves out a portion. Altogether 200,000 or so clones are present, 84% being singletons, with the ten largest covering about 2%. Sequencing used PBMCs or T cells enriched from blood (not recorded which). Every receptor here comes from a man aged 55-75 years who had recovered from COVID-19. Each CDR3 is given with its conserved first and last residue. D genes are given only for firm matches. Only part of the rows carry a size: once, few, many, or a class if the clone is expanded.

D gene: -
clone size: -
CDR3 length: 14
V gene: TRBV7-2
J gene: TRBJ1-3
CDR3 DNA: TGTGCCAGCAGCTTTACAGGGTCTGGAAACACCATATATTTT
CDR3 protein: CASSFTGSGNTIYF

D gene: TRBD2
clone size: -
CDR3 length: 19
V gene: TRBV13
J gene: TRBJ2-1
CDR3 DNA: TGTGCCAGCAGCTCAGGACTAGCGGGGGGGATTAACTCCTACAATGAGCAGTTCTTC
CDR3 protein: CASSSGLAGGINSYNEQFF

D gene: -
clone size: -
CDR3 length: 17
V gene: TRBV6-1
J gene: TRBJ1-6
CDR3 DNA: TGTGCCAGCAGTGTTTGGGTCAGGGCGGACTATAATTCACCCCTCCACTTT
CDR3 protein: CASSVWVRADYNSPLHF

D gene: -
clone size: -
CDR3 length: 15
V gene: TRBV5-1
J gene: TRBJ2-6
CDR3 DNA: TGCGCCAGCAGCTTTTCTGGCTTTGGGGCCAACGTCCTGACTTTC
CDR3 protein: CASSFSGFGANVLTF

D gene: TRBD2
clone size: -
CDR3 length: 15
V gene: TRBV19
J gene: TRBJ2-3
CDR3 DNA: TGTGCCAGTAGTATCCTAGCGGGGGGGCCTGATACGCAGTATTTT
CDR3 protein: CASSILAGGPDTQYF

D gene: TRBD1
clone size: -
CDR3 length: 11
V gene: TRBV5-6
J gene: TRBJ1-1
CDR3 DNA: TGTGCCAGCAGCTTCGGACAGGCTGCTTTCTTT
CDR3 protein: CASSFGQAAFF

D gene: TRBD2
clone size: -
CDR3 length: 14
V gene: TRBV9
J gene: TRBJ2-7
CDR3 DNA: TGTGCCAGCAGCCCTGGCGGGGGGCTCGGCGAGCAGTACTTC
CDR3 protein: CASSPGGGLGEQYF

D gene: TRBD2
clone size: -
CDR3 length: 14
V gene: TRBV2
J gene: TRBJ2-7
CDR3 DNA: TGTGCCAGCAATTCCGGGACTAGCTCCTACGAGCAGTACTTC
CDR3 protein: CASNSGTSSYEQYF

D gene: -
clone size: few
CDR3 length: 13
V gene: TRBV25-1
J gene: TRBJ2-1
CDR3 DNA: TGTGCCAGCATACAGCCAGTCAGTAGTGAGCAGTTCTTC
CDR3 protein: CASIQPVSSEQFF

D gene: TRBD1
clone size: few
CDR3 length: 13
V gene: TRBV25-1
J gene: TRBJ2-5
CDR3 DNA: TGTGCCAGCACCCAGGACAGGGCAGAGACCCAGTACTTC
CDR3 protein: CASTQDRAETQYF

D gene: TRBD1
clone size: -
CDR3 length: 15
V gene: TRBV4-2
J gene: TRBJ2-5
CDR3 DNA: TGTGCCAGCAGCCACTCGACGGGACAGCAAGAGACCCAGTACTTC
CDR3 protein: CASSHSTGQQETQYF

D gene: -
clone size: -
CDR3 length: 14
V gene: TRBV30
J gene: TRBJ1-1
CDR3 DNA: TGTGCCTGGGCTAAGGTGAGGAGTTGGACTGAAGCTTTCTTT
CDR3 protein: CAWAKVRSWTEAFF

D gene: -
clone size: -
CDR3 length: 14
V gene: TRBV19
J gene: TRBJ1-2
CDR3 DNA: TGTGCCAGTAGCCAAACAGGGTACAACTATGGCTACACCTTC
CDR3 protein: CASSQTGYNYGYTF

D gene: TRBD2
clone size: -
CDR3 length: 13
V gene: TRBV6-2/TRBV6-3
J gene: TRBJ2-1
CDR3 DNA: TGTGCCAGCAGTTACGGCGGGGGCAATGAGCAGTTCTTC
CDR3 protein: CASSYGGGNEQFF

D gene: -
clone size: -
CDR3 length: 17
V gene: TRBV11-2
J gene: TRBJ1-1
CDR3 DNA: TGTGCCAGCAGCTTAGGTTACGGAGGCGCGAGCCGGACTGAAGCTTTCTTT
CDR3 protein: CASSLGYGGASRTEAFF

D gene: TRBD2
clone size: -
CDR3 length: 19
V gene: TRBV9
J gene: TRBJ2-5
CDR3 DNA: TGTGCCAGCAGCCCTCCCCCCGGGACTAGCGGGGGGCTTGGGGAGACCCAGTACTTC
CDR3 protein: CASSPPPGTSGGLGETQYF

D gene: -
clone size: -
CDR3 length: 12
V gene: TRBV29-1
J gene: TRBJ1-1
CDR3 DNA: TGCAGCGTTATATCCCGACAGTCTGAAGCTTTCTTT
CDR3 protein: CSVISRQSEAFF

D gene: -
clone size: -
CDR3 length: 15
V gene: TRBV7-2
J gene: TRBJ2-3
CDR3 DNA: TGTGCCAGCAGCTTAATGGGCAACCCCACAGATACGCAGTATTTT
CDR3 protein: CASSLMGNPTDTQYF

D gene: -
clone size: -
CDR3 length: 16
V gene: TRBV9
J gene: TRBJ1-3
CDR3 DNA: TGTGCCAGCAGCGTAGCTGTTGCAGGCGCTGGAAACACCATATATTTT
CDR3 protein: CASSVAVAGAGNTIYF

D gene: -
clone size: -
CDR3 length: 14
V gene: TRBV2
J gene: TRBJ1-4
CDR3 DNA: TGTGCCAGCAGTGAGGATTCTGGACTGGAAAAACTGTTTTTT
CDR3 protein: CASSEDSGLEKLFF

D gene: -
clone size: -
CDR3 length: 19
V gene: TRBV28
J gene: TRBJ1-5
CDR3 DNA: TGTGCCAGCAGAATAACAGGGACGCAGATCGTCCATAGCAATCAGCCCCAGCATTTT
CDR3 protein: CASRITGTQIVHSNQPQHF

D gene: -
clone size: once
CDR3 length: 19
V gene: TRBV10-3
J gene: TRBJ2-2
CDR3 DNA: TGTGCCATCACTCCCAATTATCGGACACCTATTACGAACACCGGGGAGCTGTTTTTT
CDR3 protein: CAITPNYRTPITNTGELFF

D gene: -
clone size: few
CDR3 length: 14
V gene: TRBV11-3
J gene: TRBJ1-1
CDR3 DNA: TGTGCCAGCAGCGCGACCCGGGTGAACACTGAAGCTTTCTTT
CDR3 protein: CASSATRVNTEAFF